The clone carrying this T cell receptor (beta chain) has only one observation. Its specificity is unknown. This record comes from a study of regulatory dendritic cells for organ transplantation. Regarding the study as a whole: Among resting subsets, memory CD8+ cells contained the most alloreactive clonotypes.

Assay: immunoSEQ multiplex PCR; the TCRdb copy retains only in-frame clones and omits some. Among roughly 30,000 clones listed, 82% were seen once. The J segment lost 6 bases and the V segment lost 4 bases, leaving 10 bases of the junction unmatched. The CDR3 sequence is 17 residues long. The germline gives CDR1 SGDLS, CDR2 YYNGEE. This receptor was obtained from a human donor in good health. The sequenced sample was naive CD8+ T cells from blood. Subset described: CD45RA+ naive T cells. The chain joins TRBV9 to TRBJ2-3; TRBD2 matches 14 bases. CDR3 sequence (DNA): TGTGCCAGCAGCCCCGGGACTAGCGGGGGCCCTGGTGATACGCAGTATTTT. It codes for CASSPGTSGGPGDTQYF.